A selection of T cell receptor beta chains follows, all from one sample in a study of T cell repertoires in cytomegalovirus infection. Using its own MiXCR run on the reads, TCRdb lists one record per CDR3 protein. The sample lists under 450,000 distinct CDR3 sequences; approximately 35% were seen once. No antigens are known for them. The sequences come from cultured PBMCs, collected from culture after CMV antigen stimulation. The receptors here all came from a human donor in good health (CMV status not recorded). Some clones in this sample may be carry-over from other donors' samples. Each CDR3 is given with its conserved first and last residue. D genes are given only for firm matches. Clone size, where shown, is once, few, many, or a class for clones that have expanded.

TRBD2,few,TRBJ2-2,TRBV29-1,TGCAGCGTTGCATCCCTAGCGGGGGACACCGGGGAGCTGTTTTTT,CSVASLAGDTGELFF
NA,few,TRBJ2-5,TRBV24-1,TGTGCCACCAGTGAGGTGGGGGTGGGAGAGACCCAGTACTTC,CATSEVGVGETQYF
NA,NA,TRBJ2-7,TRBV7-2,TGTGCCAGCAGCTTAGAGGATAGCTACTACGAGCAGTACTTC,CASSLEDSYYEQYF
NA,NA,TRBJ1-2,TRBV18,TGTGCCAGCTCCCTGAATGAGGTTGAGATTAACTATGGCTACACCTTC,CASSLNEVEINYGYTF
NA,few,TRBJ1-6,TRBV7-6,TGTGCCAGCAGCTCCAGACCAGTCCAGGGGATCGACTCCTATAATTCACCCCTCCACTTT,CASSSRPVQGIDSYNSPLHF
NA,few,TRBJ2-1,TRBV19,TGTGCCAGTACGAGGTCGGGAGCGTTCAATGAGCAGTTCTTC,CASTRSGAFNEQFF
NA,few,TRBJ1-4,TRBV7-2,TGTGCCAGCAGCTTAGTTACAGGGTTGAATGAAAAACTGTTTTTT,CASSLVTGLNEKLFF
TRBD1,many,TRBJ1-4,TRBV7-2,TGTGCCAGCAGTTCGGACAGGGGCATTGAAAAACTGTTTTTT,CASSSDRGIEKLFF
NA,few,TRBJ2-7,TRBV28,TGTGCCAGCAGTTTAGCCCGGGACGAGCAGTACTTC,CASSLARDEQYF
NA,NA,TRBJ2-7,TRBV2,TGTGCCAGCAGTGAAGCGCACTACTACGAGCAGTACTTC,CASSEAHYYEQYF
TRBD1,NA,TRBJ2-3,TRBV11-2,TGTGCCAGCAGCTTACGGGACAGTCGGGATACGCAGTATTTT,CASSLRDSRDTQYF
NA,NA,TRBJ2-1,TRBV25-1,TGTGCCATCTCCAATTTAATGAATGAGCAGTTCTTC,CAISNLMNEQFF
NA,NA,TRBJ2-7,TRBV4-3,TGCGCCAGCAGCCAAGAGGCGGTGGACACGGCCTACGAGCAGTACTTC,CASSQEAVDTAYEQYF
NA,NA,TRBJ2-3,TRBV2,TGTGCCAGCAGACGACCCCCCGGCTCGGATACGCAGTATTTT,CASRRPPGSDTQYF
TRBD2,NA,TRBJ2-5,TRBV4-3,TGCGCCAGCAGCCAAGCCGTAGCGGGAGTTGAGACCCAGTACTTC,CASSQAVAGVETQYF
NA,many,TRBJ1-2,TRBV12-3/TRBV12-4,TGTGCCAGCAGAACGGACAGCCTAATACCCCATGGCTACACCTTC,CASRTDSLIPHGYTF
TRBD2,few,TRBJ2-7,TRBV6-5,TGTGCCAGCAGTTACTGGCCCCCTGGGGGTAGCGGGAGCGGTTACGAGCAGTACTTC,CASSYWPPGGSGSGYEQYF
NA,NA,TRBJ2-1,TRBV10-3,TGTGCCATCAGTGCCGGCCCCACGGGGGATGAGCAGTTCTTC,CAISAGPTGDEQFF
NA,NA,TRBJ1-6,TRBV7-9,TGTGCCAGCAGCGTAGCCGCCGGTGGAGTACGGAATTCACCCCTCCACTTT,CASSVAAGGVRNSPLHF
NA,NA,TRBJ2-1,TRBV6-2/TRBV6-3,TGTGCCAGCACCAGACTAGGGCCGGATGAGCAGTTCTTC,CASTRLGPDEQFF
TRBD2,NA,TRBJ2-3,TRBV6-2/TRBV6-3,TGTGCCAGCAGTTACGAGCTACTAGCGGGAGGGGGGAATACGCAGTATTTT,CASSYELLAGGGNTQYF
NA,NA,TRBJ1-6,TRBV11-2,TGTGCCAGCAGCCCCCCCCGGGACACTACGCCCCTCCACTTT,CASSPPRDTTPLHF